This T cell receptor (beta chain) was sequenced for a study of post-analysis software for immune sequencing data. Findings of the study overall: Patients had higher frequencies than controls of a handful of TRBV segments, including TRBV5-6, TRBV5-1 and TRBV20-1.

TCR beta cDNA libraries included unique molecular identifiers. Input amounts of 1 to 10 million T cells were used. These gave 500,000 or so cDNA molecules, so each molecule approximated one T cell. TCRdb re-derived calls from the PCR reads in MiXCR, one entry per CDR3 protein. The sample lists 550,000 to 700,000 distinct CDR3 sequences; 44% were seen once. The CDR3 loop spans 15 amino acids. Looked up from germline, CDR1 is SGHRS and CDR2 is YFSETQ. Trimming stripped 6 bases from V and 3 bases from J, with 16 bases between. There are a few counts of this clonotype. What it binds is not known. The sequenced sample was blood. The sequence was collected from a girl aged 10-17 years with multiple sclerosis. J is TRBJ2-1 and V is TRBV5-1, with D possibly TRBD1 on 6 matching bases. CDR3: CASNPDRWGYNEQFF. The CDR3 DNA reads TGCGCCAGCAACCCCGACAGGTGGGGCTACAATGAGCAGTTCTTC.